This T cell receptor (beta chain) was found in a study of blood T cell repertoires in COVID-19. Study as a whole: There were acute and convalescent COVID-19 samples, and they came from the United States, Italy and Spain. Sources were T cells, B-cell-depleted T cells, or PBMCs; the material itself was cDNA or gDNA.

In the original analysis: Amplified reference gene primers provided the basis for estimating nucleated cell counts. Profiled with immunoSEQ multiplex PCR; TCRdb holds only in-frame clones, not every one. The D gene and trimming were derived from the DNA, and the V and J assignments and clone size from that table. The table shows approximately 40,000 clones, with around 90% occurring only once. The junction had 4 bases not matched to a gene; V was cut back by 3 bases and J by 2 bases. This CDR3 region has 14 residues. Germline assignment: CDR1 KGHSH and CDR2 LQKENI. The chain couples TRBV18 to TRBJ2-7; 7 bases agree with TRBD1. Sequenced material: peripheral blood. The origin of this receptor is a woman aged 80 or over in a cohort sampled during active or convalescent COVID-19. The CDR3 sequence: CASSPVQGAYEQYF. In DNA, the CDR3 is TGTGCCAGCTCACCTGTGCAGGGGGCCTACGAGCAGTACTTC.